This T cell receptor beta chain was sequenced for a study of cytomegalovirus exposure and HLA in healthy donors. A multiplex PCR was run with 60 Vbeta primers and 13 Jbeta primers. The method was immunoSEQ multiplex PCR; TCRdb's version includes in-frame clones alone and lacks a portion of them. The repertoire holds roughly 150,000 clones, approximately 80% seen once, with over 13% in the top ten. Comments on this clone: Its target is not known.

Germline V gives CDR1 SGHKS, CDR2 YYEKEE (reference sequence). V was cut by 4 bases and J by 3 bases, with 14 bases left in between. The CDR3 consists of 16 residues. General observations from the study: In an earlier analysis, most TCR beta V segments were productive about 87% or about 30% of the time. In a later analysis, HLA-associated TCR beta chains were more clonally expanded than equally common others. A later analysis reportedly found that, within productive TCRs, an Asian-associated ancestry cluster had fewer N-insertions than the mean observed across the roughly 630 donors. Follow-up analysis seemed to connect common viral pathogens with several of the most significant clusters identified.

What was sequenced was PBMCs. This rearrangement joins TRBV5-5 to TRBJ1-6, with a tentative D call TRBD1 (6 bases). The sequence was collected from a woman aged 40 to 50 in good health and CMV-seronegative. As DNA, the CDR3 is TGTGCCAGCAGCGTGTACAGGGACCTCTATAATTCACCCCTCCACTTT. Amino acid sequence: CASSVYRDLYNSPLHF. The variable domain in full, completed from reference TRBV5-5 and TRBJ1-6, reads DAGVTQSPTHLIKTRGQQVTLRCSPISGHKSVSWYQQVLGQGPQFIFQYYEKEERGRGNFPDRFSARQFPNYSSELNVNALLLGDSALYLCASSVYRDLYNSPLHFGNGTRLTVT.